This T cell receptor (beta chain) was observed in a study of blood T cell repertoires in COVID-19 (dated by TCRdb to 2018 to 2020). As for the study more broadly: For ImmuneRACE Cohort 3, a participant was defined as recovered based on two consecutive negative NP/OP PCR tests, clearance by a healthcare professional, or resolution of symptoms. Samples from collaborators originated in the United States, Italy and Spain and spanned both the acute and convalescent phases of COVID-19. The material from the prospective study consisted of cDNA or gDNA derived from T cells, B-cell-depleted T cells, or PBMCs. The dataset comprised deeply sampled blood TCRbeta repertoires from subjects exposed to, actively infected with, or recovered from COVID-19. A freely available public database, intended as a resource for researchers studying the immune response to SARS-CoV-2, is where the repertoires were released. Samples were obtained from the ongoing ImmuneRACE study (first 160 participants) and from about 1,300 subjects provided by 6 global collaborators. Nearly every sample came with metadata listing a de-identified subject ID, COVID-19 status, age in years and sex. Where HLA class I and class II types were available, the types were taken from metadata supplied by the sample provider, not from assay-based typing.

The sample holds one count of this clone. No cognate antigen has been identified for it. No per-base quality is available; no much larger clone lies one base away. Participants in the prospective study were aged about 18 to 89 years, lived in about two dozen United States geographic areas, and enrolled through a virtual design. Cohort assignment in the prospective study relied on participant-reported clinical history from a screening survey and a study questionnaire. In the prospective study, whole blood, serum and a nasopharyngeal or oropharyngeal swab were collected from each participant by mobile phlebotomists. Participants in the prospective study had the option to provide additional blood draws and questionnaires over a roughly 2-month period. Before DNA extraction, blood samples from the prospective study were shipped at room temperature or frozen. From a lookup of the germline V gene (reference sequence), CDR1 and CDR2 are LNHNV and YYDKDF. The CDR3 numbers 14 residues from cysteine through phenylalanine. Here the CDR3 DNA is all that survives: 42 bases in frame from base 1. The germline V end is reduced by 9 bases and the J end by 5 bases; junction bases left unmatched: 11.

Study-wide conclusions, independent of this receptor: The quantity of clinical and demographic metadata differed by source and by participant and was supplied without curation.

TCRbeta CDR3 regions were amplified from genomic DNA by means of the immunoSEQ Assay, a bias-controlled multiplex PCR. Per the original workflow: The number of nucleated cells in each sample was estimated from the amplification of reference gene primers within the assay. Sequence reads were collapsed and filtered to measure the absolute abundance of every unique TCRbeta CDR3 rearrangement. For each sample, productive Simpson clonality was calculated as the square root of Simpson's diversity index over productive rearrangements. TCRdb took this table from immuneACCESS and kept in-frame rearrangements with V and J called. Such tables lack part of the clones; where checked against another copy, unresolved V genes explain under half of the gap, and the rest is unexplained. From that table come the V and J calls and clone size; the DNA was used to work out D and trimming. The sample table shows roughly 150,000 clones, and over 75% are seen once. More than 3% of the sample lies in the top ten.

This TCR came from a man aged 45-65 years in a cohort exposed to, infected with or recovered from COVID-19 (not recorded which). Sequencing was performed on PBMCs or T cells enriched from blood (not recorded which). The sequence joins TRBV15 to TRBJ2-3; 7 middle bases align to TRBD2. Read as DNA, the sequence is TGTGCCACTGGCGCCCCTGGGGGGGGAGATACGCAGTATTTT. It codes for CATGAPGGGDTQYF. Reference TRBV15 and TRBJ2-3 genes cover what lies past the CDR3, so the full variable domain is DAMVIQNPRYQVTQFGKPVTLSCSQTLNHNVMYWYQQKSSQAPKLLFHYYDKDFNNEADTPDNFQSRRPNTSFCFLDIRSPGLGDTAMYLCATGAPGGGDTQYFGPGTRLTVL.